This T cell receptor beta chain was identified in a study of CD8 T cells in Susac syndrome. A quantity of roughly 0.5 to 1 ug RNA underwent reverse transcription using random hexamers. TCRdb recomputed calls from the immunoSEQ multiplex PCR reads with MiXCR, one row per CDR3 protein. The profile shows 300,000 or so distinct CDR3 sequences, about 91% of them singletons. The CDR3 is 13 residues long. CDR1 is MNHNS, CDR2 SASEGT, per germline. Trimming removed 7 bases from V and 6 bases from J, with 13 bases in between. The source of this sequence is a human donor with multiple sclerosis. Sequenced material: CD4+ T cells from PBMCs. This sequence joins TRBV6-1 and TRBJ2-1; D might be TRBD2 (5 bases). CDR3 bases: TGTGCCAGCAATCATGCCGGGATCAATGAGCAGTTCTTC. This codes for CASNHAGINEQFF.